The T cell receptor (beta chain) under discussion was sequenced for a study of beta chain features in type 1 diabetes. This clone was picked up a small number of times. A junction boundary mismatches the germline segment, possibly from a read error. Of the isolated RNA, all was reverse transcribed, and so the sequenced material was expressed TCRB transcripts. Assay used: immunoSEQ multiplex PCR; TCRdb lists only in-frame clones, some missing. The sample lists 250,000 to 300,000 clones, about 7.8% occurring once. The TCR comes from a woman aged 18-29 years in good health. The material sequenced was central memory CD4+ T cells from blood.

This CDR3 reads CASSLGTFNEQYF. CDR3 bases: TGTGCTAGCAGCCTCGGGACGTTCAACGAGCAGTACTTC. The chain links TRBV7-7 to TRBJ2-7, with D perhaps being TRBD1 or TRBD2 (5 bases each). The CDR3 has 13 amino acids. CDR1 is SSHAT, CDR2 FNYEAQ, per germline (reference sequence).